This is a list of T cell receptor beta chains from one sample in a study of long-term antiretroviral therapy in people with HIV. Assay used: immunoSEQ multiplex PCR; TCRdb lists only in-frame clones, some missing. The table lists under 20,000 clones, 78% of them singletons. The starting material was unsorted PBMCs, obtained 0.3 years after starting antiretroviral therapy. The origin of the receptors is a woman in her forties or fifties with HIV. Both conserved end residues are part of each CDR3.

TRBV6-5	TRBJ1-2	CASSYASRQGDYGYTF
TRBV29-1	TRBJ2-3	CSVEGALVGGDTQYF
TRBV27	TRBJ2-3	CASSLLLAGYTDTQYF
TRBV29-1	TRBJ1-2	CSVDSGYTF
TRBV28	TRBJ2-5	CASSFGQGVKTQYF
TRBV5-1	TRBJ2-5	CASTQARRQETQYF
TRBV4-2	TRBJ2-3	CASSQDRGTDTQYF
TRBV30	TRBJ1-1	CAWIGTSGDAFF
TRBV2	TRBJ2-1	CASSAAVGQGFDNEQFF
TRBV4-1	TRBJ2-5	CASSQDDPTLQETQYF
TRBV2	TRBJ2-6	CASSDVRTGANVLTF
TRBV11-2	TRBJ1-1	CASTPLRTANTEAFF
TRBV11-2	TRBJ1-3	CASSLGSGTWGNTIYF
TRBV9	TRBJ1-2	CASSVGGQGLRSYGYTF
TRBV29-1	TRBJ1-1	CSGIWTGGTEAFF
TRBV29-1	TRBJ1-2	CSVDQEGGVGYTF
TRBV9	TRBJ2-7	CASSEVSGASYEQYF
TRBV5-6	TRBJ2-7	CASSWPWSTNGEQYF
TRBV18	TRBJ1-1	CASSRARGLFTEAFF
TRBV28	TRBJ1-1	CASSLSAGPNTEAFF
TRBV25-1	TRBJ2-3	CASSAGAGSQYF
TRBV19	TRBJ1-4	CASSGSLFDEKLFF
TRBV19	TRBJ1-1	CASTLRGENTEAFF
TRBV5-6	TRBJ1-4	CASSYGQGLKNEKLFF
TRBV5-4	TRBJ2-2	CASSLSRGGPGELFF
TRBV6-5	TRBJ1-6	CASSSLGGGFVSPLHF
TRBV6-5	TRBJ2-2	CASTAPNTGELFF
TRBV7-9	TRBJ2-3	CASSLGGFGDTQYF
TRBV4-1	TRBJ2-2	CASSQDRGTPNTGELFF
TRBV11-3	TRBJ2-5	CASSWDSQETQYF
TRBV6-1	TRBJ2-2	CASRQGGARVGELFF
TRBV25-1	TRBJ2-5	CASSDRTGVGETQYF